This T cell receptor (beta chain) was identified during a study of tissue T cells after allogeneic stem cell transplantation. As regards this clone: What it binds is unknown. Gene names are mouse gene names. The read gets to within 1 residue of the CDR3 end, and the germline J gene fills in the rest.

As to time point: mouse harvest day 14 after allogeneic transplant. Tail vein injection delivered 10^7 T-cell-depleted bone marrow cells and 10^6 splenic CD5+ T cells. Mice had MHC-mismatched B6 into BALB/c GVHD, sampled day 7 or 14. Sequencing of TCRbeta CDR3 at survey depth gave sequences and template counts. Profiling relied on immunoSEQ multiplex PCR, and the TCRdb table lists in-frame clones only, not all of them. The data hold about 9,000 clones, with 37% observed a single time. The CDR3 runs 13 residues. V was pared by 3 bases and J by 0 bases, with 5 bases between. The germline V gene has CDR1 NSQYPW and CDR2 LRSPGD (reference sequence). Overall study findings and caveats: Anatomically similar tissues had similar TCR repertoires within each patient. Motif-based clustering found tissue-specific repertoire signatures shared across patients, though few clones were shared.

The sample was skin. The rearrangement uses TRBV1 and TRBJ1-1, with D unclear. The clonotype was recovered from a female BALB/c mouse given C57BL/6 T cells with graft-versus-host disease after an allogeneic hematopoietic cell transplant. The CDR3 bases that were read are TGCACCTGCAGTGCCGGGACAAACACAGAAGTCTTC. The encoded protein is CTCSAGTNTEVF. The CDR3 as a whole reads CTCSAGTNTEVFF.